This is a list of T cell receptor beta chains from one sample in a study of T cells in Graves' hyperthyroidism and ophthalmopathy. TCRdb processed the multiplex PCR reads anew with MiXCR; each CDR3 protein has one entry. The sample records 480,000 or so distinct CDR3 sequences, approximately 48% being singletons. Sequenced input: peripheral blood or thyroid tissue (not recorded which). These receptors were obtained from an adult woman with Graves' disease, either hyperthyroidism or ophthalmopathy (not recorded which). CDR3s include the opening cysteine and the closing phenylalanine or tryptophan. D genes are given only for firm matches. Not every row has a clone size; where given, it reads once, few, many or a size class.

J gene | V gene | D gene | clone size | CDR3 DNA | CDR3 protein
TRBJ1-4 | TRBV24-1 | . | few | TGTGCCACCAGTGAATCCGGGACGTCTAGTGAAAAACTGTTTTTT | CATSESGTSSEKLFF
TRBJ2-5 | TRBV15 | . | few | TGTGCCACCAGCAGAGTGCCCACACAAGAGACCCAGTACTTC | CATSRVPTQETQYF
TRBJ1-5 | TRBV19 | . | many | TGTGCCAGTAGTGGGACCTACAATCAGCCCCAGCATTTT | CASSGTYNQPQHF
TRBJ1-2 | TRBV7-2 | . | many | TGTGCCAGCAGCTTAGCCTACTCTAACTATGGCTACACCTTC | CASSLAYSNYGYTF
TRBJ1-1 | TRBV20-1 | . | many | TGCAGTGCCATGGACACTAACACTGAAACTTTCTTT | CSAMDTNTETFF
TRBJ1-2 | TRBV7-2 | . | . | TGTGCCAGCAGAGAAGCGACAGGCAGAGACGGCTACACCTTC | CASREATGRDGYTF
TRBJ1-2 | TRBV20-1 | TRBD1 | many | TGCAGTGCTAGAGATGCCGGGACAGGGAAAAGTAGCTACACCTTC | CSARDAGTGKSSYTF
TRBJ2-3 | TRBV7-2 | . | . | TGTGCCAGCAGCAGGGGTTTGGCGGATACGCAGTATTTT | CASSRGLADTQYF
TRBJ2-7 | TRBV7-2 | . | many | TGTGCCAGCAGCTTAACGCTAGCCTCCTACGAGCAGTACTTC | CASSLTLASYEQYF
TRBJ2-7 | TRBV11-2 | TRBD1 | . | TGTGCCAGCAGCATTAACCGGGACAGGAACTACGAGCAGTACTTC | CASSINRDRNYEQYF
TRBJ1-4 | TRBV20-1 | . | many | TGCAGTGCTAGGGGCCCGCGTTTTGAAAAACTGTTTTTT | CSARGPRFEKLFF
TRBJ1-1 | TRBV5-4 | . | few | TGTGCCAGCAGCATCTGGGACAACACTGAAGCTTTCTTT | CASSIWDNTEAFF
TRBJ1-5 | TRBV7-9 | . | few | TGTGCCAGCAGCTTAGATCGGGGCTTCTATCAGCCCCAGCATTTT | CASSLDRGFYQPQHF
TRBJ1-5 | TRBV29-1 | . | . | TGCAGCGTTGGGGAGTGGGACAATCAGCCCCAGCATTTT | CSVGEWDNQPQHF
TRBJ2-5 | TRBV14 | . | . | TGTGCCAGCCGGAGGAGGGTAGGAGAGACCCAGTACTTC | CASRRRVGETQYF
TRBJ2-7 | TRBV10-1 | TRBD1 | . | TGCGCCAGCAATAGGGACAGGGAGGGCGAGCAGTACTTC | CASNRDREGEQYF
TRBJ2-6 | TRBV11-2 | TRBD1 | . | TGTGCCAGCAGCCTGTTGGTCGGACAGGGGGCGCCTGGGGCCAACGTCCTGACTTTC | CASSLLVGQGAPGANVLTF
TRBJ1-2 | TRBV10-3 | TRBD1 | many | TGTGCCATCAGTGATGGGACAGTAACTAACTATGGCTACACCTTC | CAISDGTVTNYGYTF
TRBJ1-5 | TRBV6-1 | . | many | TGTGCCAGCAGTGGGCAGGACATTAGCAATCAGCCCCAGCATTTT | CASSGQDISNQPQHF
TRBJ1-4 | TRBV7-9 | . | . | TGTGCCAGCAGCTTACCAGGGCAAAAACTGTTTTTT | CASSLPGQKLFF